Sequencing of this TCR beta chain was carried out in a study of T-cell memory formation after mild COVID-19. Across the whole study: Clusters of TCRs were largely donor specific. Study-wide points: Contracting clones from day 15 to 85 had balanced CD4/CD8; later expanders favoured CD4+. Mostly located in CM and EM were contracting CD4+ clones, with contracting CD8+ clones located in EMRA.

TCRdb re-analysed the 5' RACE reads in MiXCR, keeping a single row per CDR3 protein. The table includes about 320,000 distinct CDR3 sequences, 14% detected once. CDR3 size: 16 residues. The germline gives CDR1 SGDLS, CDR2 YYNGEE. Trimming shortened V by 3 bases and J by 2 bases, and 16 bases separated the two germline ends. For this clonotype: No antigen is known for it.

This clonotype originated in a man aged 18 to 30 who had mild COVID-19 (a few samples of this study predate the infection). Cell type and time point are not known. V is TRBV9 and J is TRBJ2-3; D is possibly TRBD1 (6 bases). The source material was PBMCs or a T cell subset sorted from them (not recorded which). The CDR3 sequence: CASSDGPMGATDTQYF. The CDR3 DNA sequence: TGTGCCAGCAGCGATGGGCCTATGGGGGCCACAGATACGCAGTATTTT.